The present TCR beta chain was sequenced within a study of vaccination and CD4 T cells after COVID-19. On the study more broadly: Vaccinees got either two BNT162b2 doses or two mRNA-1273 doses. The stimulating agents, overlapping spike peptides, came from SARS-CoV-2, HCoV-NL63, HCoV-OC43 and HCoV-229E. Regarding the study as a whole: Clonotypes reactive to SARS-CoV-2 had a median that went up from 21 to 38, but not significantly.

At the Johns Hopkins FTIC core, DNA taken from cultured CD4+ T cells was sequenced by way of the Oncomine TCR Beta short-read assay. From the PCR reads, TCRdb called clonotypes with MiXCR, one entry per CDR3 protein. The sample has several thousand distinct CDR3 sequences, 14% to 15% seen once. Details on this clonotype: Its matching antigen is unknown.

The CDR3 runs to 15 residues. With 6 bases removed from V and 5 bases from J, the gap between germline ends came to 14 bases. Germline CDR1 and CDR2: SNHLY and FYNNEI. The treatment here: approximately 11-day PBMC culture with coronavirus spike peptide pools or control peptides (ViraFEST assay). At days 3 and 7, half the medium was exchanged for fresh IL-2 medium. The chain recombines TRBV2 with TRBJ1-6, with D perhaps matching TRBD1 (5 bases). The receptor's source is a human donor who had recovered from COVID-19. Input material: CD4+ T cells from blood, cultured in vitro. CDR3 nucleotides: TGTGCCAGCAGCTTACAGGTAGGAAATAATTCACCCCTCCACTTT. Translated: CASSLQVGNNSPLHF.